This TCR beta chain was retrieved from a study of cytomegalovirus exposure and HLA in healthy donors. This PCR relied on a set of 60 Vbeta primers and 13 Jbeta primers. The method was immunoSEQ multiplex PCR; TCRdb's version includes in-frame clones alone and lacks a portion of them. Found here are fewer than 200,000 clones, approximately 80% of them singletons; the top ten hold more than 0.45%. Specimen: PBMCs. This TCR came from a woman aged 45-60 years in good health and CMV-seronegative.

For the CDR3, the DNA is TGCGCCAGCAGCTCCTCCTTAGAGAGCACAGATACGCAGTATTTT. Amino acid sequence: CASSSSLESTDTQYF. V is TRBV5-1 and J is TRBJ2-3; D is undetermined. There are 15 residues in the CDR3. CDR1 and CDR2 (germline): SGHRS, YFSETQ. Trimming stripped 3 bases from V and 0 bases from J, with 11 bases between.